The present T cell receptor (beta chain) was sequenced within a study of T-cell memory formation after mild COVID-19. TCRdb reprocessed the 5' RACE reads with MiXCR, giving one entry per CDR3 protein. This table has about 110,000 distinct CDR3 sequences, 22% appearing once. This clonotype was seen more than once but under ten times. Its antigen remains unidentified. Whole-study findings and limits: Clones contracting day 15 to 85 were balanced CD4/CD8; later expanders leaned CD4+.

The length of the CDR3 is 16 residues. CDR1 SQVTM and CDR2 ANQGSEA come from the germline V gene. The V and J ends lost 0 bases and 2 bases, in that order; junction bases with no gene match: 6. Sequencing input: PBMCs or a T cell subset sorted from them (not recorded which). The sequence was obtained from a man aged 18-30 years who had mild COVID-19 (a few samples of this study predate the infection). Cell type and time point are not known. The chain joins TRBV29-1 to TRBJ1-1, with TRBD1 identical over 10 bases. CDR3 in DNA: TGCAGCGTTGAAGATTTGGGACAGGGGATAAACACTGAAGCTTTCTTT. Encoded protein: CSVEDLGQGINTEAFF.